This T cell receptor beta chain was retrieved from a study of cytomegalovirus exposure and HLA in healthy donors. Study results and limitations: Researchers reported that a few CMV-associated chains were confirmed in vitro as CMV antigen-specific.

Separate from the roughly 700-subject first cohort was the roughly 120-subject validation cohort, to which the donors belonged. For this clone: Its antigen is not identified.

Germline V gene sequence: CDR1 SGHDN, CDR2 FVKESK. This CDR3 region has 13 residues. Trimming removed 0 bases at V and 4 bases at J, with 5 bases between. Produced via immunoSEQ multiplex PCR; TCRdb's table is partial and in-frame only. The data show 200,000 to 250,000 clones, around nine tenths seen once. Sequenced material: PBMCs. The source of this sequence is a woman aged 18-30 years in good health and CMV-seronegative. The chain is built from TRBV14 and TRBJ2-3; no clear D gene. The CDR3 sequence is CASSQEGPDTQYF. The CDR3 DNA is TGTGCCAGCAGCCAAGAGGGCCCAGATACGCAGTATTTT.